These T cell receptor beta chains were read from a single sample in a study of blood T cell repertoires in COVID-19. Produced via immunoSEQ multiplex PCR; TCRdb's table is partial and in-frame only. The sample yields about 150,000 clones, roughly 89% seen once. Material: peripheral blood. The source of these receptors is a man in his sixties with active or convalescent COVID-19. Each CDR3 is given with its conserved first and last residue. D genes are given only for firm matches. A row's size may be missing; if present it is once, few, many or a size class.

CDR3aa | CDR3nt | v_gene | d_gene | j_gene | abundance
CASNPLAGGPDTQYF | TGCGCCAGCAATCCGCTAGCGGGGGGGCCAGATACGCAGTATTTT | TRBV5-1 | TRBD2 | TRBJ2-3 | NA
CASSLGRSGMLSEQFF | TGTGCCAGCAGCTTAGGAAGAAGCGGGATGTTATCTGAGCAGTTCTTC | TRBV11-2 | TRBD2 | TRBJ2-1 | NA
CSASKVGTPNTEAFF | TGCAGTGCTAGTAAGGTGGGGACACCGAACACTGAAGCTTTCTTT | TRBV20-1 | NA | TRBJ1-1 | NA
CASSLKPYVTF | TGTGCCAGCAGCTTAAAGCCCTACGTGACCTTC | TRBV7-9 | NA | TRBJ1-2 | NA
CASKLAEPYNEQFF | TGTGCCAGCAAACTAGCGGAACCTTACAATGAGCAGTTCTTC | TRBV2 | TRBD2 | TRBJ2-1 | NA
CSVGNTEAFF | TGCAGCGTCGGGAACACTGAAGCTTTCTTT | TRBV29-1 | NA | TRBJ1-1 | NA
CASSYSTISGHLGNQETQYF | TGTGCCAGCAGTTACTCGACCATTTCGGGACACCTGGGCAATCAAGAGACCCAGTACTTC | TRBV6-2/TRBV6-3 | NA | TRBJ2-5 | NA
CASSLVLDNEQFF | TGCGCCAGCAGCTTGGTACTTGACAATGAGCAGTTCTTC | TRBV5-1 | NA | TRBJ2-1 | NA
CASSSARQGANYEQYF | TGTGCCAGCAGCTCTGCGAGACAGGGGGCGAACTACGAGCAGTACTTC | TRBV11-3 | TRBD1 | TRBJ2-7 | few
CASSPLETQYF | TGTGCCAGCAGCCCACTAGAGACCCAGTACTTC | TRBV7-3 | NA | TRBJ2-5 | NA
CASSGSRPGQPQHF | TGTGCCAGTAGTGGTTCTCGGCCGGGGCAGCCCCAGCATTTT | TRBV19 | NA | TRBJ1-5 | NA